Described below is a single T cell receptor (beta chain) sequence and its context. The sample is drawn from a study of blood T cell repertoires in COVID-19. Whole-study context: Sources were T cells, B-cell-depleted T cells, or PBMCs; the material itself was cDNA or gDNA.

The table came from immunoSEQ multiplex PCR; TCRdb's copy has only in-frame clones and leaves some out. Found here are roughly 370,000 clones, roughly 89% of them singletons; the top ten hold about 9.4%. CDR3 length: 14 residues. The V and J ends lost 5 bases and 5 bases respectively, with 13 bases between them. Germline V CDR1 and CDR2: LNHDA, SQIVND (reference sequence). V is TRBV19 and J is TRBJ2-1; the D gene is possibly TRBD1 (6 bases). This TCR was recovered from a woman aged 45 to 65 who had recovered from COVID-19. Sequencing used PBMCs or T cells enriched from blood (not recorded which). CDR3 DNA: TGTGCCAGTAGTGCCGGGACAACCGACAATGAGCAGTTCTTC. This codes for CASSAGTTDNEQFF.